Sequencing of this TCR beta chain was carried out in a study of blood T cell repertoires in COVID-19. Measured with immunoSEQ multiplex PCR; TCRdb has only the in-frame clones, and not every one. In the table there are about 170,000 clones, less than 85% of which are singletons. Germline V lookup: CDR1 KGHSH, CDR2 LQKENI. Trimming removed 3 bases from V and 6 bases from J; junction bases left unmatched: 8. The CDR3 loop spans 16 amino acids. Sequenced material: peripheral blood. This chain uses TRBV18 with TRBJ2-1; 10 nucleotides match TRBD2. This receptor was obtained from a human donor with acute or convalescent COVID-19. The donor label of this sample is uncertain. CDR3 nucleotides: TGTGCCAGCTCACCCCTCAGCGGGGGGGTCCTCAATGAGCAGTTCTTC. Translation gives CASSPLSGGVLNEQFF.